Below are 28 T cell receptor beta chains sequenced from a single sample in a study of T cells in Graves' hyperthyroidism and ophthalmopathy. It was RNA transcripts that yielded the amplified TCR beta CDR3 regions. First-round RT-PCR targeting the TCR CDR3 was performed with the HTBI primer set. From the multiplex PCR reads, TCRdb called clonotypes with MiXCR, one entry per CDR3 protein. The sample carries about 590,000 distinct CDR3 sequences, more than 13% recorded once. Source material: blood. The source of these receptors is a woman aged 18-30 years with Graves' ophthalmopathy.

The chain uses TRBV5-1 and TRBJ2-1; 8 positions agree with TRBD2. Losses at the gene ends were 7 bases for V and 5 bases for J; bases not matched to a gene: 5. The CDR3 loop spans 13 amino acids. Per the germline V gene, CDR1 is SGHRS and CDR2 is YFSETQ. CDR3 sequence: CASRVAGHNEQFF. In nucleotides, the CDR3 is TGCGCCAGCCGGGTAGCGGGACACAATGAGCAGTTCTTC.

This clonotype has ten or more counts. V and J are TRBV20-1 and TRBJ1-2; D perhaps matches TRBD1 (6 bases). Trimming stripped 0 bases from V and 3 bases from J, with 11 bases between. Germline V gene sequence: CDR1 DFQATT, CDR2 SNEGSKA (reference sequence). The CDR3 runs to 14 residues. CDR3 protein: CSARESQGYYGYTF. CDR3 in DNA: TGCAGTGCTAGAGAGTCACAGGGCTACTATGGCTACACCTTC.

This chain uses TRBV29-1 with TRBJ2-1; no clear D. V lost 1 base and J 2 bases, leaving 3 bases between the germline ends. CDR1 is SQVTM and CDR2 is ANQGSEA in the germline V gene. The CDR3 runs to 12 residues. The CDR3, as DNA: TGCAGCGTTGAAGCGGCCTACAATGAGCAGTTCTTC. It yields the protein CSVEAAYNEQFF.

This clonotype was seen many times. The V gene is TRBV28, the J gene TRBJ1-6; 8 bases line up with TRBD1. From germline, CDR1 is MDHEN and CDR2 SYDVKM. This CDR3 has 16 residues. Trimming removed 5 bases from V and 6 bases from J; junction bases left unmatched: 9. CDR3 nucleotides: TGTGCCAGCAGTACGGACAGGGAGCCAATTAATTCACCCCTCCACTTT. This codes for CASSTDREPINSPLHF.

The table lists this clonotype with many counts. The chain carries TRBV30 and TRBJ1-4; D perhaps matches TRBD1 (5 bases). V lost 6 bases to trimming and J lost 0 bases, with 11 bases between them. The CDR3 loop spans 14 amino acids. The germline CDR1 and CDR2 sequences are GTSNPN and SVGIG (reference sequence). The CDR3 here is CACQGLATNEKLFF. DNA for the CDR3: TGTGCCTGTCAGGGTCTAGCAACTAATGAAAAACTGTTTTTT.

This clonotype has just a few counts. The rearrangement links TRBV18 to TRBJ2-5; a possible D gene is TRBD1 (6 bases). The CDR3 extends over 16 amino acids. From germline, CDR1 is KGHSH and CDR2 LQKENI. Deletions cut 3 bases from V and 0 bases from J, with 14 bases between. The CDR3 DNA sequence: TGTGCCAGCTCACCGCGGACAGATGTTTACCAAGAGACCCAGTACTTC. Protein sequence: CASSPRTDVYQETQYF.

This rearrangement joins TRBV5-8 to TRBJ2-7; a weak D match, TRBD2 (6 bases). The length of the CDR3 is 14 residues. The ends were cut back, 1 base at V and 6 bases at J, with 14 bases in the middle. Germline lookup yields CDR1 SGHTS and CDR2 YDEGEE. The chain's CDR3 is CASSLLSGGTEQYF. CDR3 DNA: TGTGCCAGCAGCTTGTTGTCTGGGGGGACCGAGCAGTACTTC.

A few counts support this clonotype. The chain joins TRBV19 to TRBJ2-1; TRBD1 is a possible D gene (6 bases). Per the germline V gene, CDR1 is LNHDA and CDR2 is SQIVND (reference sequence). The CDR3 runs 17 residues. Trimming took 6 bases from V and 0 from J, leaving 18 bases between them. CDR3 sequence: CASSSPPDRSSYNEQFF. CDR3 DNA: TGTGCCAGTAGCTCACCCCCGGACAGAAGCTCCTACAATGAGCAGTTCTTC. The variable domain in full, with the rest retrieved from reference TRBV19 and TRBJ2-1, is DGGITQSPKYLFRKEGQNVTLSCEQNLNHDAMYWYRQDPGQGLRLIYYSQIVNDFQKGDIAEGYSVSREKKESFPLTVTSAQKNPTAFYLCASSSPPDRSSYNEQFFGPGTRLTVL.

This clonotype was observed at least ten times. CDR3 sequence reads: CASSTSPLAGAPGTQYF. The CDR3 DNA reads TGTGCCAGCAGTACCTCCCCACTAGCGGGAGCCCCGGGGACCCAGTACTTC. This chain connects TRBV7-2 to TRBJ2-5, with 11 bases lining up with TRBD2. The CDR3 consists of 17 residues. The germline V gene has CDR1 SGHTA and CDR2 FQGNSA. The J segment lost 7 bases and the V segment lost 6 bases, leaving 16 bases of the junction unmatched. The full variable domain, in which reference TRBV7-2 and TRBJ2-5 provide the parts outside the CDR3, is GAGVSQSPSNKVTEKGKDVELRCDPISGHTALYWYRQSLGQGLEFLIYFQGNSAPDKSGLPSDRFSAERTGGSVSTLTIQRTQQEDSAVYLCASSTSPLAGAPGTQYFGPGTRLLVL.

There are many counts of this clonotype. J is TRBJ2-7 and V is TRBV7-9; 8 nucleotides agree with TRBD1. The J segment lost 5 bases and the V segment lost 5 bases, leaving 2 bases of the junction unmatched. This CDR3 spans 12 amino acids. Germline V gene sequence: CDR1 SEHNR, CDR2 FQNEAQ (reference sequence). The CDR3 sequence: CASSPTGDEQYF. Here the CDR3 DNA reads TGTGCCAGCAGCCCGACAGGGGACGAGCAGTACTTC.

This clonotype showed up many times. J is TRBJ2-1 and V is TRBV12-3 or TRBV12-4; 11 nucleotides align to TRBD1. This CDR3 contains 15 residues. V was pared by 6 bases and J by 7 bases, with 8 bases of the junction left unmatched. The CDR3 loop is CASRPGTGGWNEQFF. In DNA, the CDR3 is TGTGCCAGCAGACCCGGGACAGGGGGTTGGAATGAGCAGTTCTTC.

This clonotype was seen at least ten times. The V gene is TRBV12-5, the J gene TRBJ2-1; 8 bases agree with TRBD1. This CDR3 has 16 residues. Germline CDR1 LGHNT, CDR2 FRNRAP. The V and J ends lost 0 bases and 3 bases, in that order; junction bases with no gene match: 4. DNA of the CDR3: TGTGCTAGTGGTTTGGTAACAGGGGGGTTCTACAATGAGCAGTTCTTC. This gives the protein CASGLVTGGFYNEQFF.

This clonotype was seen ten or more times. This chain uses TRBV7-2 with TRBJ2-7; D is perhaps TRBD2 (6 bases). Germline loops: CDR1 SGHTA, CDR2 FQGNSA. The V end was cut by 5 bases, the J end by 0 bases, with 20 bases between. The CDR3 length is 17 residues. This CDR3 is CASSTPLRDFASYEQYF. The DNA of the CDR3 is TGTGCCAGCAGCACGCCCCTCCGGGACTTCGCCTCCTACGAGCAGTACTTC.

The chain couples TRBV7-8 to TRBJ1-1; 11 positions match TRBD1. Trimming cost V 4 bases and J 3 bases; bases outside gene matches: 13. The CDR3 extends over 18 amino acids. Germline loops: CDR1 SGHVS, CDR2 FQNEAQ. The DNA for the CDR3 is TGTGCCAGCAGCTCCTTTTGGGACAGGGGGGGACTATACACTGAAGCTTTCTTT. This gives the protein CASSSFWDRGGLYTEAFF. The full variable domain, in which reference TRBV7-8 and TRBJ1-1 provide the parts outside the CDR3, is GAGVSQSPRYKVAKRGQDVALRCDPISGHVSLFWYQQALGQGPEFLTYFQNEAQLDKSGLPSDRFFAERPEGSVSTLKIQRTQQEDSAVYLCASSSFWDRGGLYTEAFFGQGTRLTVV.

The V gene is TRBV29-1, the J gene TRBJ2-3, with D tentatively TRBD2 (7 bases). The CDR3 spans 15 residues. Trimming cost V 7 bases and J 1 base, with 18 bases left between them. CDR1 is SQVTM and CDR2 is ANQGSEA in the germline V gene. CDR3 sequence reads: CSAEGGEGGTDTQYF. The CDR3 DNA follows: TGCAGCGCCGAAGGAGGGGAGGGGGGCACAGATACGCAGTATTTT.

The table lists this clonotype with many counts. The J gene is TRBJ1-6, the V gene TRBV12-3 or TRBV12-4, with D maybe TRBD1 (6 bases). With 6 bases removed from V and 7 bases from J, the gap between germline ends came to 10 bases. CDR3 length: 13 residues. The CDR3 here is CASSPRGNSPLHF. The DNA of the CDR3 is TGTGCCAGCAGCCCTAGGGGGAATTCACCCCTCCACTTT.

J is TRBJ2-7 and V is TRBV6-1; D perhaps matches TRBD1 (6 bases). From germline, CDR1 is MNHNS and CDR2 SASEGT. The CDR3 has 14 amino acids. Trimming took off 5 bases at V and 3 bases at J, with 14 bases between the two ends. The CDR3 loop reads CASSYAGDNYEQYF. CDR3 bases: TGTGCCAGCAGTTATGCAGGGGACAACTACGAGCAGTACTTC.

Concerning this clonotype itself: It may be a read error: a sequence one base away is much more abundant. This chain links TRBV12-3 or TRBV12-4 with TRBJ2-1; D is ambiguous. This CDR3 has 15 residues. The CDR3 DNA reads TGTGCCGGCAGTTTAGAGGACCCCAGGAACAATGAGCAGTTCTTC. It specifies CAGSLEDPRNNEQFF.

This clonotype has more than one count but fewer than ten. This sequence may be a read error, since a much larger clone differs from it by one base. The V call is TRBV12-3 or TRBV12-4, the J call TRBJ2-7; 7 bases map to TRBD2. There are 14 residues in the CDR3. The CDR3 region is CAGSLSGISYEQYF. The CDR3 DNA reads as TGTGCCGGCAGTTTGAGCGGGATCTCCTACGAGCAGTACTTC.

The V gene is TRBV7-8, the J gene TRBJ2-1; D gene unclear. CDR1 is SGHVS, CDR2 FQNEAQ, per germline. Trimming pared 2 bases from V and 2 bases from J, leaving 16 bases between. The CDR3 totals 17 residues. The CDR3 protein is CASSLSGSLAPYNEQFF. CDR3 DNA sequence: TGTGCCAGCAGCTTATCGGGTAGTCTGGCCCCCTACAATGAGCAGTTCTTC. Together with reference TRBV7-8 and TRBJ2-1, the CDR3 gives the full variable domain: GAGVSQSPRYKVAKRGQDVALRCDPISGHVSLFWYQQALGQGPEFLTYFQNEAQLDKSGLPSDRFFAERPEGSVSTLKIQRTQQEDSAVYLCASSLSGSLAPYNEQFFGPGTRLTVL.

The rearrangement links TRBV19 to TRBJ2-1; possible D gene TRBD1, 5 bases. The CDR3 spans 13 residues. Trimming took off 8 bases at V and 4 bases at J, with 12 bases between the two ends. The germline V gene has CDR1 LNHDA and CDR2 SQIVND (reference sequence). The chain's CDR3 is CASEKSGYNEQFF. CDR3 DNA: TGTGCCAGTGAAAAATCAGGGTACAATGAGCAGTTCTTC. The whole variable domain, remainder taken from reference TRBV19 and TRBJ2-1, is DGGITQSPKYLFRKEGQNVTLSCEQNLNHDAMYWYRQDPGQGLRLIYYSQIVNDFQKGDIAEGYSVSREKKESFPLTVTSAQKNPTAFYLCASEKSGYNEQFFGPGTRLTVL.

This sequence joins TRBV4-3 and TRBJ1-4, with D uncertain. The CDR3 runs to 20 residues. CDR1 and CDR2 from the germline V gene are LGHNA and YSLEER. V lost 0 bases and J lost 7, with 27 bases in between. This chain's CDR3 is CASSQDGIGKGVLSGEKLFF. Written as DNA, the CDR3 is TGCGCCAGCAGCCAAGATGGGATAGGGAAGGGAGTATTGTCGGGTGAAAAACTGTTTTTT.

This clonotype has a handful of counts. V is TRBV24-1 and J is TRBJ2-5; TRBD1 agrees at 7 bases. The CDR3 has 14 amino acids. Germline-derived CDR1 and CDR2 are KGHDR and SFDVKD. V lost 4 bases and J lost 3; bases outside the gene matches: 4. This chain's CDR3 is CATSDRTGKETQYF. CDR3 sequence (DNA): TGTGCCACCAGTGACCGGACAGGTAAAGAGACCCAGTACTTC.

This clonotype was seen at least ten times. The genes are TRBV18 and TRBJ2-5, with D unclear. Between the trimmed V and J ends, which lost 2 bases and 2 bases, there was a span of 6 bases. Per the germline V gene, CDR1 is KGHSH and CDR2 is LQKENI. The CDR3 runs to 13 residues. The chain's CDR3 is CASSPGSQETQYF. The CDR3 DNA sequence: TGTGCCAGCTCACCAGGTAGTCAAGAGACCCAGTACTTC.

The chain employs TRBV30 and TRBJ1-5; D remains ambiguous. Germline V gene data show CDR1 as GTSNPN and CDR2 as SVGIG (reference sequence). The V and J ends lost 2 bases and 2 bases respectively, with 13 bases between them. This CDR3 contains 15 residues. The CDR3 loop is CAWSKGLSGNQPQHF. The CDR3 DNA reads as TGTGCCTGGAGTAAGGGATTATCGGGCAATCAGCCCCAGCATTTT.

In this sample, this clonotype turned up a few times. The rearrangement links TRBV6-1 to TRBJ2-1; D gene unclear. The CDR3 has 11 amino acids. The V and J ends lost 2 bases and 9 bases respectively, with 5 bases between them. Germline V gene sequence: CDR1 MNHNS, CDR2 SASEGT. CDR3 in amino acids: CASSEHGEQFF. For the CDR3, the DNA is TGTGCCAGCAGTGAACACGGTGAGCAGTTCTTC.

This clonotype was detected ten times or more. The chain recombines TRBV12-3 or TRBV12-4 with TRBJ2-6; tentatively, D is TRBD1 or TRBD2 (5 bases each). The CDR3 loop spans 21 amino acids. Trimming shortened V by 2 bases and J by 2 bases, and 25 bases separated the two germline ends. The CDR3 nucleotides are TGTGCCAGCAGTTTACTTTTTTTCGGGATCCAGGGACGGGCTGGGGCCAACGTCCTGACTTTC. Translation: CASSLLFFGIQGRAGANVLTF.

The table lists this clonotype with many counts. V and J are TRBV10-3 and TRBJ2-1, with TRBD2 identical over 7 bases. CDR3 length: 15 amino acids. Per the germline V gene, CDR1 is ENHRY and CDR2 is SYGVKD. Germline trimming cut 3 bases from V and 5 bases from J; bases unmatched to any gene: 7. In nucleotides, the CDR3 is TGTGCCATCAGTGAAAGCGGGGCGGGTCACAATGAGCAGTTCTTC. Translating gives CAISESGAGHNEQFF.